This TCR beta chain originates from a study of T cell changes during pregnancy in multiple sclerosis. Germline V gene data show CDR1 as SNHLY and CDR2 as FYNNEI. V lost 6 bases to trimming and J lost 10 bases, with 12 bases between them. The CDR3 contains 11 residues. Generated by immunoSEQ multiplex PCR, the TCRdb table keeps only in-frame clones and is missing some. This table has around 34,000 clones, about 90% appearing once. The V gene is TRBV2, the J gene TRBJ1-2; D possibly corresponds to TRBD1 (6 bases). The sample was CD8+ T cells from peripheral blood mononuclear cells, taken after pregnancy. This TCR was recovered from a female donor with multiple sclerosis, enrolled in a pregnancy study. The CDR3 loop is CASRRGTSYTF. The CDR3 DNA follows: TGTGCCAGCAGGAGGGGGACATCCTACACCTTC.